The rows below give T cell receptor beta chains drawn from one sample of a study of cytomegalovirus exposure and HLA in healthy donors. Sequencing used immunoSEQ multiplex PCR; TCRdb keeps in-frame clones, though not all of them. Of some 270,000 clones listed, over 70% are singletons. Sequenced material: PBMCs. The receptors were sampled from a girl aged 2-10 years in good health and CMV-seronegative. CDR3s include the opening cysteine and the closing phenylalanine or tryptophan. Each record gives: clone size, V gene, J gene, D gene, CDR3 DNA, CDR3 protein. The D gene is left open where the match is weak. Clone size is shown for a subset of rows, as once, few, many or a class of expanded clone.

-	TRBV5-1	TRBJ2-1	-	TGCGCCAGCAGCCTCGGGACATCTGAAAACAATGAGCAGTTCTTC	CASSLGTSENNEQFF
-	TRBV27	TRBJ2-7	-	TGTGCCAGCAGTTTTTTTAGCAGCTACGAGCAGTACTTC	CASSFFSSYEQYF
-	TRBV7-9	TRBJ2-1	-	TGTGCCAGCAGCGTAACTAGTAATGAGCAGTTCTTC	CASSVTSNEQFF
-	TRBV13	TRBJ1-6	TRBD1	TGTGCCAGCAGCTTCGGTCTACAGGGGAGGCATTCACCCCTCCACTTT	CASSFGLQGRHSPLHF
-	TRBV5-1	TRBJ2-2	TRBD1	TGCGCCAGCAGCCCCGGGACAGGGGGTCCCTTCGAGGAGCTGTTTTTT	CASSPGTGGPFEELFF
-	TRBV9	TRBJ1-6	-	TGTGCCAGCAGCGAGGACGGACTTAATTCACCCCTCCACTTT	CASSEDGLNSPLHF
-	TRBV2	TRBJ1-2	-	TGTGCCAGCACTCAGACAGACTATGGCTACACCTTC	CASTQTDYGYTF
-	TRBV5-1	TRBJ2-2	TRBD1	TGCGCCAGCAGCTTGATGGGTTGGACAGGGCGCACCGGGGAGCTGTTTTTT	CASSLMGWTGRTGELFF
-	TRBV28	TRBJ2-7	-	TGTGCCAGCAGTTTAATGGAGGCCGAGCAGTACTTC	CASSLMEAEQYF
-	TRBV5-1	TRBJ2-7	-	TGCGCCAGCAGCTTGATCTGGGGCGCGACCTACGAGCAGTACTTC	CASSLIWGATYEQYF
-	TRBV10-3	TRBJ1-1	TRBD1	TGTGCCATCAGTGGATTACAGGGGGCCTGGGCTGAAGCTTTCTTT	CAISGLQGAWAEAFF
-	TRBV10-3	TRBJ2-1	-	TGTGCCATCAGCGAACCCGGGACAAGACTCTACAATGAGCAGTTCTTC	CAISEPGTRLYNEQFF
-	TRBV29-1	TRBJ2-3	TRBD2	TGCAGCGTTGTTGGCCTAGCGGGGCCCACAGATACGCAGTATTTT	CSVVGLAGPTDTQYF
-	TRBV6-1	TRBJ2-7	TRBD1	TGTGCCAGCAGTGGCCCCCGCGCAGGGGGTTCGTACGAGCAGTACTTC	CASSGPRAGGSYEQYF
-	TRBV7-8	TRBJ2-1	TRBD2	TGTGCCAGCAGATCAGCGGGAAATGAGCAGTTCTTC	CASRSAGNEQFF
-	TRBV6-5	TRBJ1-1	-	TGTGCCAGCAGCGTCGGGCAGTTCGGGGGTGAAGCTTTCTTT	CASSVGQFGGEAFF
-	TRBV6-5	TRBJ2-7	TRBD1	TGTGCCAGCAGTTACTGGGTGGGACAGGGTTCCGAGCAGTACTTC	CASSYWVGQGSEQYF
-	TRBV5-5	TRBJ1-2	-	TGTGCCAGCAGCTTGGAGGAGGTCTGGGTCTATGGCTACACCTTC	CASSLEEVWVYGYTF
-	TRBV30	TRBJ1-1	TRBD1	TGTGCCTGGGGGGACAGCCTGAACACTGAAGCTTTCTTT	CAWGDSLNTEAFF
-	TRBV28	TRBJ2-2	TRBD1	TGTGCCAGCAGTTTCCCGGGACAGGGTTACACCGGGGAGCTGTTTTTT	CASSFPGQGYTGELFF
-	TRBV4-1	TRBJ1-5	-	TGCGCCAGCAGCCGCACGGACGGACTCAATCAGCCCCAGCATTTT	CASSRTDGLNQPQHF
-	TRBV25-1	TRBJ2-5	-	TGTGCCAGCAGTGAATGGGTGAGGGAGACCCAGTACTTC	CASSEWVRETQYF
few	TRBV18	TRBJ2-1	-	TGTGCCAGCACAGCACTAGCAACCTTGATTAATGAGCAGTTCTTC	CASTALATLINEQFF
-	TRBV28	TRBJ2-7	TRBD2	TGTGCCAGCAGTGGCTATAGCGGGAGGGCCCTATACGAGCAGTACTTC	CASSGYSGRALYEQYF
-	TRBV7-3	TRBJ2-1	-	TGTGCCAGCAGCTTTGGCAGGGTGGCTGTCAATGAGCAGTTCTTC	CASSFGRVAVNEQFF
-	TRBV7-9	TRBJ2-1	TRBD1	TGTGCCAGCAGCTCGGACAGGGACAATGAGCAGTTCTTC	CASSSDRDNEQFF
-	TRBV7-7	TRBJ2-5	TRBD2	TGTGCCAGCAGCTTGTTAGTGGGACAGCGGGGGGGCCTTGGAGAGACCCAGTACTTC	CASSLLVGQRGGLGETQYF
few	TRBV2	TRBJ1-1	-	TGTGCCAGCAGTGGGGGACTGACTGACGCTGAAGCTTTCTTT	CASSGGLTDAEAFF
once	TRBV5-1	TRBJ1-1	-	TGCGCCAGCAGCCTGACGGGGGGAATGAACACTGAAGCTTTCTTT	CASSLTGGMNTEAFF
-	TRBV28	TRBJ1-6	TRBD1	TGTGCCAGCAGTGCGCGACAGGGAAGCTCACCCCTCCACTTT	CASSARQGSSPLHF
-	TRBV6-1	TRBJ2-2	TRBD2	TGTGCCAGCAGTGAATCGGCTAGCGGGGGAGTCACCGGGGAGCTGTTTTTT	CASSESASGGVTGELFF
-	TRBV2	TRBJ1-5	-	TGTGCCAGCAGTGTTGGGGGGAACAATCAGCCCCAGCATTTT	CASSVGGNNQPQHF
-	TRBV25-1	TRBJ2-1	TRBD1	TGTGCCAGCAGTCCTAACCTGGGACAGATCAATGAGCAGTTCTTC	CASSPNLGQINEQFF
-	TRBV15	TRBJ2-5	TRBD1	TGTGCCACCCTTCGAAGAACAGGGGGTCGGGAGACCCAGTACTTC	CATLRRTGGRETQYF
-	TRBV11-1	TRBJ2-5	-	TGTGCCAGCAGCTTACGTTACTCACAAGAGACCCAGTACTTC	CASSLRYSQETQYF
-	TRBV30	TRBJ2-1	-	TGTGCCTGGAGTGTACTTTCTAGGGGCCATGAGCAGTTCTTC	CAWSVLSRGHEQFF
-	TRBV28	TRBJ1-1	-	TGTGCCAGCAGGAGACACAGGGTATCGAACACTGAAGCTTTCTTT	CASRRHRVSNTEAFF
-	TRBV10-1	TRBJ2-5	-	TGCGCCAGCAGTGTCGCCCGGGAGACCCAGTACTTC	CASSVARETQYF
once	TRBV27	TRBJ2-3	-	TGTGCCAGCAGTTTATGGGTAGCGGAAACCACAGATACGCAGTATTTT	CASSLWVAETTDTQYF
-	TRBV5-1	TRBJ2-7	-	TGCGCCAGCAGCTACGATCAGAACGAGCAGTACTTC	CASSYDQNEQYF
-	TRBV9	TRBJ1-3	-	TGTGCCAGCAGCAAAGGGGGGGGAGGAAACACCATATATTTT	CASSKGGGGNTIYF
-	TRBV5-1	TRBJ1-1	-	TGCGCCAGCAGCTTGGCTTCCTCGGGGAACACTGAAGCTTTCTTT	CASSLASSGNTEAFF
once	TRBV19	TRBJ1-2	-	TGTGCCAGTAGTAGTACGGGGGGCGCCTTCCATGGCTACACCTTC	CASSSTGGAFHGYTF
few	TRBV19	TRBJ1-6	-	TGTGCCAGTAGTATAGACAGCTCCTATAATTCACCCCTCCACTTT	CASSIDSSYNSPLHF
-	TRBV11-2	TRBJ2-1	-	TGTGCCAGCAGCTTAGCTGGGGCCTGGACGCCTTACAATGAGCAGTTCTTC	CASSLAGAWTPYNEQFF
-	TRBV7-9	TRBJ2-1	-	TGTGCCAGCAGCTTAGGTCTGCGGGGAGACTACAATGAGCAGTTCTTC	CASSLGLRGDYNEQFF
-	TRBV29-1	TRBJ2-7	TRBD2	TGCAGCGTTGATCGTTTAGCGGGAGGCTACGAGCAGTACTTC	CSVDRLAGGYEQYF
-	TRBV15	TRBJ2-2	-	TGTGCCACCAGCAGAGTTCTCGGGAGTAGCACCGGGGAGCTGTTTTTT	CATSRVLGSSTGELFF
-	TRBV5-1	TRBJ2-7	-	TGCGCCAGCAGCCTCGAACAGTATGGCTTGGAGTACTTC	CASSLEQYGLEYF
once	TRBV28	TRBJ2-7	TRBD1	TGTGCCAGCAGTCCCCTGGGGACAGGGCCAAGGGAGGGTTACGAGCAGTACTTC	CASSPLGTGPREGYEQYF
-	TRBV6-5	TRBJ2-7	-	TGTGCCAGCAGGACTAGGGTCGAGCAGTACTTC	CASRTRVEQYF
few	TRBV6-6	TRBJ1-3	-	TGTGCCAGCAGTTACGAGATCTCTGGAAACACCATATATTTT	CASSYEISGNTIYF
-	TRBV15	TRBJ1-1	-	TGTGCCACCAGCAGGGACAGACAGATGAACACTGAAGCTTTCTTT	CATSRDRQMNTEAFF
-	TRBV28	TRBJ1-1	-	TGTGCCAGCAGTTTTGGAAGGAGAAGCACTGAAGCTTTCTTT	CASSFGRRSTEAFF